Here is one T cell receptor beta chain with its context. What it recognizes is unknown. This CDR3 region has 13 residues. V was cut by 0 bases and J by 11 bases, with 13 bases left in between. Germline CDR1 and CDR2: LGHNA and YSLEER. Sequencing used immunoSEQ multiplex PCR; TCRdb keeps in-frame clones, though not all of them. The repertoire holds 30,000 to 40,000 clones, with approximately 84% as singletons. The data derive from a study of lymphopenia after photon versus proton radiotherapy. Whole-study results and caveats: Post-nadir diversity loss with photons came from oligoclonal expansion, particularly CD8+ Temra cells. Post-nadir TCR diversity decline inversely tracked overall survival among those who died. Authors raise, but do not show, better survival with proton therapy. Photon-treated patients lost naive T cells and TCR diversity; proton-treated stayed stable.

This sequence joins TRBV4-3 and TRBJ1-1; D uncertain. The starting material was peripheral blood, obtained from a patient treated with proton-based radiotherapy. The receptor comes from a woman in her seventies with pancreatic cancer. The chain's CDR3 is CASSQDLSGSAFF. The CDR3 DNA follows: TGCGCCAGCAGCCAAGATCTTTCGGGTTCGGCTTTCTTT.